This T cell receptor (beta chain) is from a study of T cell responses to AZD1222 COVID-19 vaccine. Study information: Recipients boosted at about 4 weeks or about 12 weeks are pooled.

Study-level results: Baseline serostatus was positive in only six AZD1222 recipients. Mostly white British, mostly female donors; authors suggested clonal diversity may be underestimated.

This table comes from immunoSEQ multiplex PCR, and its TCRdb copy is limited to in-frame clones, with some not included. The data hold about 140,000 clones, with approximately 90% observed a single time. On this clone itself: Its antigen is not identified.

The CDR3 runs to 15 residues. CDR1 and CDR2 (germline): SGHTA, FQGNSA. The J segment lost 11 bases and the V segment lost 4 bases, leaving 14 bases of the junction unmatched. This chain uses TRBV7-2 with TRBJ1-1, with 9 bases identical to TRBD1. The source of this sequence is an adult in good health. The material was peripheral blood, obtained on day 0 of AZD1222 vaccination. The CDR3 spells CASSYGQGPSVKAFF. The CDR3 coding sequence is TGTGCCAGCAGCTACGGACAGGGGCCCTCGGTGAAGGCTTTCTTT.